This paragraph covers one TCR beta chain sequence. These data belong to a study of shared T cell receptors in the human thymus. The CDR3 has 16 amino acids. The repertoire was sequenced with immunoSEQ multiplex PCR; TCRdb's copy has only in-frame clones and lacks some. The data show 630,000 or so clones, with 70% to 90% seen just once and roughly 0.0086% held by the top ten. The sample was also reused in another study, on human thymus T cells. That source reports: Corrective cardiac surgery supplied the resected thymus tissue. Gene usage for V and J segments appeared biased in thymic and blood repertoires.

The chain carries TRBV21-1 and TRBJ2-3; the D call in the table, TRBD1, was not verified against the DNA. TRBV21-1 is given as a pseudogene. The sequenced sample was thymocytes. The TCR comes from a boy younger than two with a congenital heart defect. In DNA form, the CDR3 reads TGTGCCAGCAGCAACCAAACCTCAACATGCACAGATACGCAGTATTTT. This sequence encodes CASSNQTSTCTDTQYF.